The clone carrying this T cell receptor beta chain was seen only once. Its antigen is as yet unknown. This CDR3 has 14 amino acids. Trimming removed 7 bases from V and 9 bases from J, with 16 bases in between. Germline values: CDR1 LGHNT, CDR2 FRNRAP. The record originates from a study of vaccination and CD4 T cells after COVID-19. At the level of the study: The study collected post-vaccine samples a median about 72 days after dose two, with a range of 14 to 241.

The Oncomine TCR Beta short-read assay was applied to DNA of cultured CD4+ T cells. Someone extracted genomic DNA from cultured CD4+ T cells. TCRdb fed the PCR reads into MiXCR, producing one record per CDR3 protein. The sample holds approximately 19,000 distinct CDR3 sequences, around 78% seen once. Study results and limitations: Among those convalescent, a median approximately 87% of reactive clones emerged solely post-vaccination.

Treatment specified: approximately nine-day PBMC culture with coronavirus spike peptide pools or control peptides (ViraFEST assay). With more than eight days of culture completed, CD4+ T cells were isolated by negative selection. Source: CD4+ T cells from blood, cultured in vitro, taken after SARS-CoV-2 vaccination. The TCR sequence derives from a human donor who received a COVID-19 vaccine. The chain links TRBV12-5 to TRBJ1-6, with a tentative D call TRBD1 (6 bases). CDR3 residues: CASAPPGAGSPLHF. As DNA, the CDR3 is TGTGCTAGTGCCCCCCCAGGGGCAGGTTCACCCCTCCACTTT.